This record looks at one T cell receptor beta chain sequence and its context. What it recognizes is unknown. This sample was taken from a study of cytomegalovirus exposure and HLA in healthy donors. Study-wide results and limits: When presence/absence was analysed, sequencing depth was taken to be roughly uniform across donors.

The PCR ran on 60 Vbeta and 13 Jbeta primers. Sequencing was performed with immunoSEQ multiplex PCR; in TCRdb, only in-frame clones are kept and a portion is missing. The sample holds over 100,000 clones, about four fifths seen once. The CDR3 has 12 amino acids. V was trimmed by 5 bases and J by 5 bases, leaving 10 bases between them. CDR1 is SGHNT and CDR2 is YENEEA in the germline V gene. Material for sequencing was PBMCs. The V call is TRBV11-3, the J call TRBJ2-7; possibly TRBD2 for D (6 bases). The clonotype originates from a woman aged 25-40 years in good health and CMV-seronegative. This chain's CDR3 is CASSQGRNEQYF. Here the CDR3 DNA reads TGTGCCAGCAGCCAAGGGAGGAACGAGCAGTACTTC.